This T cell receptor (beta chain) was obtained from a study of T cells in Graves' hyperthyroidism and ophthalmopathy (dated by TCRdb to the late 2010s). Background on the whole study: Peripheral blood was collected at initial diagnosis, before any treatment. An independent validation cohort of around 19 hyperthyroidism patients and more than 15 patients who later progressed to ophthalmopathy tested prospective prediction of ophthalmopathy. The approximately 90 discovery patients were randomly split 7:3 into training and test sets. In addition, the study compared T-cell repertoires in thyroid tissue and in blood from several Graves' hyperthyroidism patients. The paper reports TCR Vbeta CDR3 sequencing of approximately 130 peripheral blood samples: over 40 ophthalmopathy, under 80 hyperthyroidism and 17 progressor patients. A discovery cohort of about 100 patients, roughly 43 with Graves' ophthalmopathy and approximately 60 with stable Graves' hyperthyroidism, was used to find distinguishing TCR V-J signatures. Following sampling, methimazole starting at 30 mg daily was given to hyperthyroidism patients, and high-dose intravenous methylprednisolone was given to ophthalmopathy patients.

V is clipped by 2 bases and J by 2 bases, and the sequence between their germline boundaries is 10 bases long. The cysteine opens and the phenylalanine closes a CDR3 of 13 amino acids. Just the 39-base CDR3 DNA is kept, in frame starting at base 1. CDR1 and CDR2, looked up from the germline V gene (reference sequence), are GTSNPN and SVGIG. Graves' hyperthyroidism was defined as stable when no progression to ophthalmopathy occurred over 18 months of follow-up. Hyperthyroidism patients were newly diagnosed, had a disease duration of under 2 months, and were aged 18 to 65 years. The study excluded patients with uncontrolled infections, other autoimmune diseases, pregnancy or lactation. Diagnoses were based on clinical symptoms, serum thyroxine and TRAb, thyroid ultrasound and orbital computed tomography. PBMCs were separated from roughly 9.3 ml of fresh peripheral blood using Ficoll-Paque density gradient centrifugation. Total RNA was extracted using Trizol reagent, and RNA quality was assessed on an Agilent 2100 Bioanalyzer.

In regard to this clonotype: Its antigen remains unidentified. Per-nucleotide qualities are absent, and no much larger clonotype sits a single base away.

Amplification of TCR beta CDR3 regions was carried out from RNA transcripts. The first round of RT-PCR for the TCR CDR3 was performed with the HTBI primer set and the Qiagen OneStep RT-PCR kit. The libraries were constructed in a second round of multiplex PCR and then size-selected and purified. Paired-end sequencing of the libraries was performed with 100 bp reads on an Illumina HiSeq2000. Per the original workflow: SOAPnuke was used to process the raw data, with reads discarded if the reads contained adapters or uncalled bases, had a mean Phred below 15, or lacked an exact constant-primer or identifier match. COPE v1.2.5 was used to merge high-quality paired reads, and clonotypes were defined as unique nucleotide sequences. MiTCR v1.1 was used to align the clonotypes against IMGT TRBV, TRBD and TRBJ reference segments. The analysis was restricted to V-J combinations with a frequency above 0.0001, which together covered roughly 99% of the repertoires. A TCS score was defined as the ratio between F50 (clonal expansion) and ExV (chaos), using BLOSUM62-based TCRdist between CDR3 peptides within each V-J. Welch's t-statistics and random forest reduced roughly 540 V-J features to around 14, which were used in a naive Bayes classifier (R e1071). Starting from the raw public reads, TCRdb applied fastp trimming at Q25, assembled clones with MiXCR and retained in-frame beta chains. Rows are combined by CDR3 protein, so each entry shows the most common genes and DNA. These V and J calls derive from TCRdb rather than the authors' analysis. In this sample the table shows 360,000 or so distinct CDR3 sequences, 15% to 20% of which occur a single time. The ten most abundant clones make up 3.7% of the sample.

The investigation overall reported the following: In cross-validation, a model built on a 13 V-J signature told ophthalmopathy apart from stable hyperthyroidism with 87.88% sensitivity and around 81% specificity, and in testing the same model reached 80%/75%. No statistical method was used to set the sample size in advance, and investigators knew the group allocation. In validation, progression to ophthalmopathy was predicted by the model with approximately 67% sensitivity and about 72% specificity, a median of about 6.4 months before onset. Most expanded thyroid clonotypes (frequency above 0.001) were also found in blood, which suggests that blood repertoires may mirror thyroid immune responses.

The sequence was collected from a woman aged 18-29 years with Graves' hyperthyroidism. Sequences were obtained from blood. The chain couples TRBV30 to TRBJ2-7; there is no confident call for the D gene. The sequence in DNA is TGTGCCTGGAGTTATGGGCCTGCCTACGAGCAGTACTTC. Its protein reads: CAWSYGPAYEQYF.